Below are 25 T cell receptor beta chains sequenced from a single sample in a study of regulatory T cells in long-lasting Graves disease. Time point meaning: persistent/refractory GD, antithyroid drugs over 5 years with positive TRAb. Preparation of the TCR library used RNA extracted from PBMCs. Combining iRepertoire HTBI primers with Arm-PCR of CDR3 regions, the authors built TCR beta libraries. MiXCR, run by TCRdb on the multiplex PCR reads, gives a single entry per CDR3 protein. The repertoire holds roughly 470,000 distinct CDR3 sequences, with less than 25% as singletons. The source was peripheral blood mononuclear cells (PBMCs), collected when the disease was refractory, from a patient treated with antithyroid drugs. These receptors were obtained from a female donor with Graves disease.

This clonotype has a count of ten or more. The chain carries TRBV2 and TRBJ2-5, with D possibly TRBD1 on 5 matching bases. Germline lookup yields CDR1 SNHLY and CDR2 FYNNEI. V lost 8 bases, J lost 5 bases, and 21 bases lay in between. The CDR3 loop spans 15 amino acids. The CDR3 protein is CASCSDITPSETQYF. The CDR3 DNA is TGTGCCAGCTGCTCGGACATCACGCCTTCGGAGACCCAGTACTTC.

This clonotype was recorded many times. The rearrangement uses TRBV28 and TRBJ1-2, with D unclear. CDR1 and CDR2 from the germline V gene are MDHEN and SYDVKM. Deletions cut 3 bases from V and 4 bases from J, with 3 bases between. This CDR3 has 11 residues. This CDR3 reads CASSFVYGYTF. The CDR3 DNA follows: TGTGCCAGCAGTTTTGTCTATGGCTACACCTTC.

This clonotype was detected a few times. The chain combines TRBV19 with TRBJ1-1; 8 nucleotides line up with TRBD1. There are 14 residues in the CDR3. V dropped 6 bases and J dropped 3; count of bases not matched to a gene: 6. Germline V gene lookup returns CDR1 LNHDA and CDR2 SQIVND (reference sequence). The CDR3 loop reads CASSLTGVDTEAFF. DNA of the CDR3: TGTGCCAGTAGCTTGACAGGGGTTGACACTGAAGCTTTCTTT.

This rearrangement joins TRBV6-2 or TRBV6-3 to TRBJ2-6, with D hard to call. V dropped 6 bases and J dropped 3 bases, with 9 bases sitting between them. This CDR3 is 14 amino acids long. Germline lookup yields CDR1 MNHEY and CDR2 SVGEGT. The CDR3 DNA reads as TGTGCCAGCAGCCTGCCTGGTGGGGCCAACGTCCTGACTTTC. Translated: CASSLPGGANVLTF.

This clonotype came up many times. The chain carries TRBV28 and TRBJ2-5; D unresolved. Trimming pared 5 bases from V and 7 bases from J, leaving 11 bases between. Germline V gene lookup returns CDR1 MDHEN and CDR2 SYDVKM. The CDR3 covers 12 residues. The CDR3 DNA reads TGTGCCAGCAGTCCGCTCCCGGGGACCCAGTACTTC. Translating gives CASSPLPGTQYF.

This clonotype was picked up many times. The genes are TRBV28 and TRBJ1-6; no clear D gene. CDR3 length equals 14 residues. Trimming took 5 bases from V and 6 from J, leaving 11 bases between them. Germline CDR1 and CDR2: MDHEN and SYDVKM. The CDR3 DNA is TGTGCCAGCAGTCTCGCGGGGATTAATTCACCCCTCCACTTT. Protein product: CASSLAGINSPLHF. The full variable domain, its missing parts supplied by reference TRBV28 and TRBJ1-6, is DVKVTQSSRYLVKRTGEKVFLECVQDMDHENMFWYRQDPGLGLRLIYFSYDVKMKEKGDIPEGYSVSREKKERFSLILESASTNQTSMYLCASSLAGINSPLHFGNGTRLTVT.

This clonotype was seen more than once but under ten times. The chain has TRBV6-2 or TRBV6-3 and TRBJ2-3, with D hard to call. There are 16 residues in the CDR3. CDR1 is MNHEY and CDR2 is SVGEGT in the germline V gene. Trimming removed 2 bases from V and 0 bases from J, with 12 bases in between. CDR3 DNA sequence: TGTGCCAGCAGTTACCAACACTGGTTGAGCACAGATACGCAGTATTTT. Translated, it gives CASSYQHWLSTDTQYF.

This clonotype was detected a few times. The V gene is TRBV19, the J gene TRBJ1-1, with a tentative D call TRBD1 (6 bases). The CDR3 totals 12 residues. V gave up 10 bases and J gave up 11 bases, with 20 bases separating them. Per the germline V gene, CDR1 is LNHDA and CDR2 is SQIVND (reference sequence). The CDR3 bases are TGTGCCACCGAGGGGGGACAAGGGAAGGCTTTCTTT. This gives the protein CATEGGQGKAFF.

A few counts support this clonotype. The CDR3 DNA is TGCAGTGCTAGGACAGCTTGGAGCACTGAAGCTTTCTTT. As protein: CSARTAWSTEAFF. The chain links TRBV20-1 to TRBJ1-1; TRBD1 might be the D (5 bases). V was shortened by 3 bases and J by 4 bases, with 12 bases between the two germline ends. The CDR3 contains 13 residues. Germline CDR1 DFQATT, CDR2 SNEGSKA (reference sequence).

In the case of this clonotype: A much bigger clone sits one base away, suggesting this may be a read error. Here the CDR3 reads CAGTYDLGGGRYEQYF. CDR3 DNA: TGTGCCGGCACCTATGACTTGGGGGGGGGCAGGTACGAGCAGTACTTC. J is TRBJ2-7 and V is TRBV12-3 or TRBV12-4; TRBD2 is a possible D gene (7 bases). Deletions cut 11 bases from V and 4 bases from J, with 27 bases between. The CDR3 is 16 amino acids.

This clonotype was recorded many times. The V and J genes are TRBV2 and TRBJ2-7; D might be TRBD1 (5 bases). V was clipped by 2 bases and J by 0 bases, with 8 bases between them. Germline V CDR1 and CDR2: SNHLY, FYNNEI. The length of the CDR3 is 14 residues. The CDR3 loop is CASSEKGFSYEQYF. For the CDR3, the DNA is TGTGCCAGCAGTGAAAAGGGGTTCTCCTACGAGCAGTACTTC.

This sequence joins TRBV7-9 and TRBJ2-7; D is perhaps TRBD2 (6 bases). This CDR3 contains 13 residues. Germline V gives CDR1 SEHNR, CDR2 FQNEAQ (reference sequence). V lost 1 base and J lost 6, with 10 bases in between. Written as DNA, the CDR3 is TGTGCCAGCAGCTTAGGAGCTAGCGTCGAGCAGTACTTC. Translation: CASSLGASVEQYF.

The rearrangement links TRBV28 to TRBJ1-5; 10 bases are a match to TRBD1. The V gene's germline CDR1 is MDHEN and CDR2 SYDVKM. The CDR3 loop spans 15 amino acids. After removal of 8 bases from V and 1 base from J, the junction contained 5 bases not matched to a gene. This chain's CDR3 is CASEEGQGSNQPQHF. The CDR3 DNA reads TGTGCCAGCGAGGAGGGACAGGGGAGCAATCAGCCCCAGCATTTT.

This clonotype showed up many times. The chain has TRBV5-6 and TRBJ2-7; D is possibly TRBD2 (5 bases). From germline, CDR1 is SGHDT and CDR2 YYEEEE. The CDR3 runs to 11 residues. The V end lost 5 bases, the J end lost 4 bases, and 7 bases lay between the germline ends. The CDR3 DNA follows: TGTGCCAGCAGTTGGGAGTACGAGCAGTACTTC. It specifies CASSWEYEQYF.

This clonotype was found many times. V usage is TRBV7-9 and J usage is TRBJ2-5; 8 nucleotides line up with TRBD2. Germline-derived CDR1 and CDR2 are SEHNR and FQNEAQ (reference sequence). Losses at the gene ends were 1 base for V and 5 bases for J; bases not matched to a gene: 12. This CDR3 has 17 amino acids. Here the CDR3 reads CASSLVSGSTSLETQYF. In DNA, the CDR3 is TGTGCCAGCAGCTTAGTAAGCGGGAGTACGAGCTTGGAGACCCAGTACTTC. The full variable domain, its missing parts supplied by reference TRBV7-9 and TRBJ2-5, is DTGVSQNPRHKITKRGQNVTFRCDPISEHNRLYWYRQTLGQGPEFLTYFQNEAQLEKSRLLSDRFSAERPKGSFSTLEIQRTEQGDSAMYLCASSLVSGSTSLETQYFGPGTRLLVL.

In this sample, this clonotype turned up many times. The V gene is TRBV6-1, the J gene TRBJ1-1; TRBD1 matches at 8 bases. The V gene's germline CDR1 is MNHNS and CDR2 SASEGT. The length of the CDR3 is 14 residues. Germline trimming cut 5 bases from V and 4 bases from J; bases unmatched to any gene: 6. The DNA for the CDR3 is TGTGCCAGCAGTCCAGGGGGCTTGAGCACTGAAGCTTTCTTT. Its translation: CASSPGGLSTEAFF.

The chain carries TRBV20-1 and TRBJ2-4, with D perhaps TRBD2 (6 bases). The CDR3 runs 16 residues. V was pared by 6 bases and J by 0 bases, with 18 bases between. Germline CDR1 reads DFQATT; CDR2 reads SNEGSKA (reference sequence). In nucleotides, the CDR3 is TGCAGTGCGCTGATGGGACTCCGACTAGCCAAAAACATTCAGTACTTC. It codes for CSALMGLRLAKNIQYF.

Ten or more counts support this clonotype. The chain has TRBV13 and TRBJ1-1; D not certain. Between the trimmed V and J ends, which lost 2 bases and 3 bases, there was a span of 7 bases. This CDR3 spans 13 amino acids. Germline CDR1 PRHDT, CDR2 FYEKMQ (reference sequence). The CDR3, as DNA: TGTGCCAGCAGCTTAATGGGCTACACTGAAGCTTTCTTT. It specifies CASSLMGYTEAFF.

This clonotype showed up many times. The rearrangement links TRBV11-1 to TRBJ2-5, with D perhaps given as TRBD1 or TRBD2 (5 bases each). Germline V CDR1 and CDR2: SGHAT, FQDESV (reference sequence). There are 14 residues in the CDR3. V lost 7 bases and J 2 bases, leaving 14 bases between the germline ends. CDR3 bases: TGTGCCAGCAAAGACGGGGCAGAACAAGAGACCCAGTACTTC. Its protein product is CASKDGAEQETQYF.

A few counts support this clonotype. This chain joins TRBV5-1 and TRBJ2-2; 10 bases are a match to TRBD2. The junction had 15 bases not matched to a gene; V was cut back by 1 base and J by 6 bases. The CDR3 has 19 residues. CDR1 SGHRS and CDR2 YFSETQ come from the germline V gene. The CDR3 loop is CASSLWASGRASSAGELFF. The CDR3 region has the DNA TGCGCCAGCAGCTTGTGGGCTAGCGGGAGAGCCAGTTCGGCCGGGGAGCTGTTTTTT.

This clonotype was counted at least ten times. The chain joins TRBV11-2 to TRBJ1-1; D not resolved. Germline assignment: CDR1 SGHAT and CDR2 FQNNGV. This CDR3 has 15 amino acids. The V end was cut by 5 bases, the J end by 1 base, with 14 bases between. The DNA for the CDR3 is TGTGCCAGCAGCGTTGGTGCCCTTGGGAACACTGAAGCTTTCTTT. Protein sequence: CASSVGALGNTEAFF.

As concerns this clonotype: It differs at one base from a far larger clone, so likely a read error. The V gene is TRBV11-2, the J gene TRBJ2-7, with 7 bases lining up with TRBD1. CDR1 and CDR2 from the germline V gene are SGHAT and FQNNGV. This CDR3 is built from 15 residues. V lost 1 base to trimming and J lost 7 bases; unmatched junction nucleotides: 10. CDR3 sequence (DNA): TGTGCCAGCAGCTTAGGACAGGGAGTGTACAATGAGCAGTACTTC. This translates into CASSLGQGVYNEQYF.

The rearrangement uses TRBV20-1 and TRBJ2-2; D perhaps matches TRBD1 (6 bases). Germline CDR1 is DFQATT and CDR2 is SNEGSKA (reference sequence). V gave up 4 bases and J gave up 2 bases, with 11 bases separating them. This CDR3 is 14 amino acids long. The CDR3 sequence is CSAKAGDNTGELFF. The CDR3 region has the DNA TGCAGTGCTAAGGCAGGGGACAACACCGGGGAGCTGTTTTTT.

The chain uses TRBV12-5 and TRBJ1-1, with 8 nucleotides matching TRBD1. V lost 1 base to trimming and J lost 6 bases; unmatched junction nucleotides: 13. The CDR3 contains 17 residues. The germline gives CDR1 LGHNT, CDR2 FRNRAP. The chain's CDR3 is CASGLDKTGGGIAEAFF. The CDR3 DNA reads as TGTGCTAGTGGTTTGGATAAAACAGGGGGTGGGATTGCTGAAGCTTTCTTT. The full variable domain, with the rest looked up from reference TRBV12-5 and TRBJ1-1, is DARVTQTPRHKVTEMGQEVTMRCQPILGHNTVFWYRQTMMQGLELLAYFRNRAPLDDSGMPKDRFSAEMPDATLATLKIQPSEPRDSAVYFCASGLDKTGGGIAEAFFGQGTRLTVV.

This clonotype showed up many times. The rearrangement links TRBV13 to TRBJ1-2; possible D gene TRBD1, 5 bases. The CDR3 is made up of 16 amino acids. Per the germline V gene, CDR1 is PRHDT and CDR2 is FYEKMQ (reference sequence). The V end lost 3 bases, the J end lost 2 bases, and 16 bases lay between the germline ends. The CDR3 loop reads CASSFRQGRGNYGYTF. Written as DNA, the CDR3 is TGTGCCAGCAGCTTTAGGCAGGGCCGGGGAAACTATGGCTACACCTTC.